The clone carrying this T cell receptor beta chain was recorded at least ten times. The antigen remains undetermined. Trimming took 1 base from V and 11 from J; bases not matched to a gene: 11. The CDR3 consists of 15 residues. The library was built from roughly 400 ng RNA with molecular barcoded adaptors for alpha/delta and beta/gamma chains. TCRdb analysed the reads with MiXCR anew, one entry per CDR3 protein. The sample consists of tens of thousands of distinct CDR3 sequences, about a fifth of them appearing once. At the time of active disease, bone marrow was collected from every patient. These data belong to a study of read filtering for tumor transcriptome and immune sequencing. Study outcomes and limitations: The sorted CD138-negative fraction was a mixed bone marrow immune population, not purified T cells. IR-seq captured clonotypes deeper and more reliably than RNA-seq. Dropping single-read clonotypes raised IR-seq and RNA-seq shared-clonotype correlation.

The chain has TRBV12-3 or TRBV12-4 and TRBJ1-5; 7 nucleotides line up with TRBD1. The sequence came from a donor at least 40 years old with multiple myeloma. Material for sequencing was a population of CD138-negative cells sorted from bone marrow. For the CDR3, the DNA is TGTGCCAGCAGTTTAGTGACAGGGCCTCTTGGGGCCCAGCATTTT. This gives the protein CASSLVTGPLGAQHF.